This T cell receptor (beta chain) is from a study of blood T cell repertoires in COVID-19. Some clones are missing from TCRdb's copy, which holds only in-frame ones; the method was immunoSEQ multiplex PCR. The data contain roughly 200,000 clones, 65% to 90% of them seen just once; the ten biggest clones take up about 4.6%. Trimming left V 1 base short and J 5 bases short, with 15 bases between. The CDR3 consists of 15 residues. CDR1 is SGHRS, CDR2 YFSETQ, per germline. Source material: PBMCs or T cells enriched from blood (not recorded which). The sequence came from a woman in her 30s who had been exposed to COVID-19. The rearrangement uses TRBV5-1 and TRBJ1-2, with a tentative D call TRBD1 (6 bases). The CDR3 DNA reads as TGCGCCAGCAGCTTGCAAACAGGGTTAAAATATGGCTACACCTTC. This codes for CASSLQTGLKYGYTF.